Below, one TCR beta chain is given with its context. The record originates from a study of blood T cells in healthy people across ages. This CDR3 has 16 amino acids. Deletions cut 6 bases from V and 0 bases from J, with 14 bases between. The use of a sample-barcoded 5' primer and a J-beta primer mix characterized a second PCR of roughly 7 to 12 cycles. Each cDNA molecule received a tag from a template-switch adaptor that had 12 random nucleotides. Via MiXCR, TCRdb re-called the 5' RACE reads, giving one row per CDR3 protein. The sample carries about 1.6 million distinct CDR3 sequences, almost 35% recorded once.

Source material: blood. The rearrangement links TRBV12-3 or TRBV12-4 to TRBJ2-2, with D unclear. This receptor was identified in a young woman in good health. The CDR3 bases are TGTGCCAGCAGACCGAAGGGCTCAGCGAACACCGGGGAGCTGTTTTTT. Protein: CASRPKGSANTGELFF.